These T cell receptor beta chains were read from a single sample in a study of CD8+ T cells in alopecia areata. Clones were read by immunoSEQ multiplex PCR, and TCRdb kept only the in-frame ones, dropping some. The sample gives about 210,000 clones, 64% of which show up once; 4% to 5% is in the top ten. The material sequenced was CD4+ T cells sorted from blood, taken at week 4, from a patient treated with tofacitinib. These receptors originate from a human donor with alopecia areata. Each CDR3 is given with its conserved first and last residue. The order of the fields is clone size, D gene, V gene, J gene, CDR3 DNA, CDR3 protein. The D gene is left open where the match is weak. Size is stated for part of the rows, as once, few or many counts, or as a class when the clone is expanded.

clone_size: .
d_call: .
v_call: TRBV9
j_call: TRBJ2-2
cdr3_nt: TGTGCCACCGATACCGGGGAGCTGTTTTTT
cdr3_aa: CATDTGELFF

clone_size: .
d_call: .
v_call: TRBV2
j_call: TRBJ2-2
cdr3_nt: TGTGCCAGCAGTGTTTCGGGGATGAACACCGGGGAGCTGTTTTTT
cdr3_aa: CASSVSGMNTGELFF

clone_size: .
d_call: .
v_call: TRBV7-2
j_call: TRBJ1-2
cdr3_nt: TGTGCCAGCACCCGGGCAACGCAAGGCTACACCTTC
cdr3_aa: CASTRATQGYTF

clone_size: few
d_call: TRBD1
v_call: TRBV9
j_call: TRBJ1-2
cdr3_nt: TGTGCCAGCAGCGCTGAGAGGGCACCGGGACAGCCTAACTATGGCTACACCTTC
cdr3_aa: CASSAERAPGQPNYGYTF

clone_size: .
d_call: TRBD2
v_call: TRBV30
j_call: TRBJ2-5
cdr3_nt: TGTGCCTGGGGAAAGCGGGGGGGCCATGTGGAGACCCAGTACTTC
cdr3_aa: CAWGKRGGHVETQYF

clone_size: .
d_call: .
v_call: TRBV2
j_call: TRBJ2-3
cdr3_nt: TGTGCCAGTGGGGGGGCCAGCCCCGAATCTGCGCAGTATTTT
cdr3_aa: CASGGASPESAQYF

clone_size: .
d_call: TRBD1
v_call: TRBV29-1
j_call: TRBJ1-1
cdr3_nt: TGCAGCGCCGGGGGACAGTTAAATCGGAGAGCTTTCTTT
cdr3_aa: CSAGGQLNRRAFF

clone_size: few
d_call: .
v_call: TRBV7-2
j_call: TRBJ2-2
cdr3_nt: TGTGCCAGCAACGTACGAAGAACCGGGGAGCTGTTTTTT
cdr3_aa: CASNVRRTGELFF

clone_size: .
d_call: .
v_call: TRBV9
j_call: TRBJ2-3
cdr3_nt: TGTGCCAGCAGCCGGGACCCCGACACAGATACGCAGTATTTT
cdr3_aa: CASSRDPDTDTQYF

clone_size: .
d_call: .
v_call: TRBV18
j_call: TRBJ1-2
cdr3_nt: TGTGCCAGCTCACCAGGGGAGCATGGCTACACCTTC
cdr3_aa: CASSPGEHGYTF

clone_size: .
d_call: .
v_call: TRBV10-3
j_call: TRBJ1-6
cdr3_nt: TGTGCCATCAGTGGACGAAATTCACCCCTCCACTTT
cdr3_aa: CAISGRNSPLHF

clone_size: .
d_call: TRBD2
v_call: TRBV11-3
j_call: TRBJ2-1
cdr3_nt: TGTGCCAGCAGCTTAGTACTAGCGGGGGGCCATGAGCAGTTCTTC
cdr3_aa: CASSLVLAGGHEQFF

clone_size: .
d_call: .
v_call: TRBV29-1
j_call: TRBJ1-1
cdr3_nt: TGCAGCGTTGAAAGGCATCCCGAAGCTTTCTTT
cdr3_aa: CSVERHPEAFF

clone_size: .
d_call: .
v_call: TRBV30
j_call: TRBJ1-1
cdr3_nt: TGTGCCTGGAGCCAAACGGTCGGGAAAGAAGCTTTCTTT
cdr3_aa: CAWSQTVGKEAFF

clone_size: .
d_call: TRBD2
v_call: TRBV29-1
j_call: TRBJ2-3
cdr3_nt: TGCAGCGTTAGGCTAGCGGGGGCGCAGTATTTT
cdr3_aa: CSVRLAGAQYF

clone_size: .
d_call: .
v_call: TRBV6-1
j_call: TRBJ1-1
cdr3_nt: TGTGCCAGCAGACCGGGGTGGGCTGAAGCTTTCTTT
cdr3_aa: CASRPGWAEAFF

clone_size: .
d_call: .
v_call: TRBV29-1
j_call: TRBJ1-5
cdr3_nt: TGCAGCGTTTCGGGGGGACCGAATCAGCCCCAGCATTTT
cdr3_aa: CSVSGGPNQPQHF

clone_size: .
d_call: .
v_call: TRBV10-3
j_call: TRBJ1-2
cdr3_nt: TGTGCCATCATGGGGGGTTATGGCTACACCTTC
cdr3_aa: CAIMGGYGYTF

clone_size: few
d_call: .
v_call: TRBV29-1
j_call: TRBJ1-1
cdr3_nt: TGCAGCGTGAGGGGTCAGGCTAACACTGAAGCTTTCTTT
cdr3_aa: CSVRGQANTEAFF

clone_size: few
d_call: .
v_call: TRBV30
j_call: TRBJ2-5
cdr3_nt: TGTGCCTCCACCCTGCAGGGCCAAGAGACCCAGTACTTC
cdr3_aa: CASTLQGQETQYF

clone_size: few
d_call: TRBD2
v_call: TRBV4-3
j_call: TRBJ2-5
cdr3_nt: TGCGCCAGCAGTCTAGCGGGGGGAATCCAAGAGACCCAGTACTTC
cdr3_aa: CASSLAGGIQETQYF

clone_size: .
d_call: .
v_call: TRBV14
j_call: TRBJ2-1
cdr3_nt: TGTGCCAGCAGCCAAGTCGAGGGCGGGGAGCAGTTCTTC
cdr3_aa: CASSQVEGGEQFF

clone_size: .
d_call: .
v_call: TRBV6-6
j_call: TRBJ2-5
cdr3_nt: TGTGCCAGCAGTTACGTTACAGGGCAAGAGACCCAGTACTTC
cdr3_aa: CASSYVTGQETQYF

clone_size: .
d_call: TRBD1
v_call: TRBV5-6
j_call: TRBJ2-5
cdr3_nt: TGTGCCAGCAGCAAACGGACAGGGGGCGTTCAGACCCAGTACTTC
cdr3_aa: CASSKRTGGVQTQYF

clone_size: once
d_call: TRBD1
v_call: TRBV6-5
j_call: TRBJ1-1
cdr3_nt: TGTGCCAGCAGCGACAGGGGATTGAACACTGAAGCTTTCTTT
cdr3_aa: CASSDRGLNTEAFF

clone_size: few
d_call: .
v_call: TRBV29-1
j_call: TRBJ2-2
cdr3_nt: TGCAGCGCACGTAAGGGTTCCGGGGAGCTGTTTTTT
cdr3_aa: CSARKGSGELFF

clone_size: .
d_call: .
v_call: TRBV7-2
j_call: TRBJ1-6
cdr3_nt: TGTGCCAGCGCCCTCGGCAGGGGTGATAATTCACCCCTCCACTTT
cdr3_aa: CASALGRGDNSPLHF

clone_size: .
d_call: .
v_call: TRBV14
j_call: TRBJ2-3
cdr3_nt: TGTGCCAGCAGCCATTTTGGCACGCAGTATTTT
cdr3_aa: CASSHFGTQYF

clone_size: few
d_call: .
v_call: TRBV29-1
j_call: TRBJ1-5
cdr3_nt: TGCAGCGTTGGGAGCAATAGCAATCAGCCCCAGCATTTT
cdr3_aa: CSVGSNSNQPQHF

clone_size: .
d_call: .
v_call: TRBV11-2
j_call: TRBJ2-1
cdr3_nt: TGTGCCAGCAGCTTAGGTCTGTCAAATGAGCAGTTCTTC
cdr3_aa: CASSLGLSNEQFF

clone_size: once
d_call: .
v_call: TRBV7-9
j_call: TRBJ2-1
cdr3_nt: TGTGCCAGCAGCTTTAGCAGGGCCTTTTACAATGAGCAGTTCTTC
cdr3_aa: CASSFSRAFYNEQFF

clone_size: few
d_call: TRBD2
v_call: TRBV6-6
j_call: TRBJ2-3
cdr3_nt: TGTGCCAGCACCCGACTAGCGGGGGGCACAGATACGCAGTATTTT
cdr3_aa: CASTRLAGGTDTQYF

clone_size: .
d_call: TRBD2
v_call: TRBV11-2
j_call: TRBJ2-3
cdr3_nt: TGTGCCAGCAGCTCCCTAGCGGGGGGACTAACAGATACGCAGTATTTT
cdr3_aa: CASSSLAGGLTDTQYF

clone_size: once
d_call: .
v_call: TRBV5-6
j_call: TRBJ2-5
cdr3_nt: TGTGCCAGCAGCTTGGGAGGTCAGGCCCAGTACTTC
cdr3_aa: CASSLGGQAQYF

clone_size: few
d_call: .
v_call: TRBV29-1
j_call: TRBJ1-2
cdr3_nt: TGCAGCGTTGCACGGACCGACTATGGCTACACCTTC
cdr3_aa: CSVARTDYGYTF